This entry concerns a single T cell receptor (beta chain). One end of the junction varies from germline; a read error may be responsible. Germline V gives CDR1 SEHNR, CDR2 FQNEAQ (reference sequence). The CDR3 runs 9 residues. The sample comes from a study of blood T cell repertoires in COVID-19. Study background: Sites in the United States, Italy and Spain provided acute and convalescent COVID-19 samples. PBMCs, B-cell-depleted T cells, or T cells were the source of the cDNA or gDNA that made up the material.

In the original workflow: Estimated nucleated cell counts came from reference gene primer amplification. Assay: immunoSEQ multiplex PCR; the TCRdb copy retains only in-frame clones and omits some. From that table come the V and J calls and clone size; the DNA was used to work out D and trimming. Of fewer than 200,000 clones listed, about 80% are singletons. This sequence originates from a man aged 70-80 years with active or convalescent COVID-19. The sequencing sample was made of peripheral blood. V and J are TRBV7-9 and TRBJ2-1; D not resolved. CDR3: CASSSQTVF. Written as DNA, the CDR3 is TGTGCCAGCAGCTCACAGACGGTCTTC.